This entry lists 31 T cell receptor beta chains sequenced from one sample in a study of cytomegalovirus exposure and HLA in healthy donors. 60 Vbeta and 13 Jbeta primers were used in PCR. The table came from immunoSEQ multiplex PCR; TCRdb's copy has only in-frame clones and leaves some out. Of some 100,000 clones in the sample, around 70% are singletons; the top ten hold roughly 5.9%. Sequencing was carried out using PBMCs. The receptors here all came from a woman in her 70s in good health and CMV-seropositive.

This clone was observed once. This chain connects TRBV29-1 to TRBJ2-2, with no clear D. Trimming removed 3 bases at V and 3 bases at J, with 11 bases between. Germline CDR1 SQVTM, CDR2 ANQGSEA. The CDR3 totals 14 residues. The CDR3 loop reads CSVEKLSYTGELFF. The CDR3, as DNA: TGCAGCGTTGAGAAGCTATCTTACACCGGGGAGCTGTTTTTT.

The V and J genes are TRBV4-2 and TRBJ2-7, with D possibly TRBD2 on 6 matching bases. Trimming removed 3 bases from V and 0 bases from J, with 12 bases in between. CDR1 LGHNA and CDR2 YNFKEQ come from the germline V gene. CDR3 length: 15 amino acids. CDR3 nucleotide sequence: TGTGCCAGCAGCCAGACCTGGGACTTCTCCTACGAGCAGTACTTC. Its translation is CASSQTWDFSYEQYF.

The chain has TRBV4-3 and TRBJ1-5; 7 positions match TRBD1. With 1 base clipped from V and 7 bases from J, the junction kept 7 bases outside the gene matches. The CDR3 loop spans 15 amino acids. The V gene's germline CDR1 is LGHNA and CDR2 YSLEER. CDR3 amino acids: CASSQGMGQTQPQHF. CDR3 bases: TGCGCCAGCAGCCAAGGGATGGGACAGACCCAGCCCCAGCATTTT.

A few counts support this clone. The chain employs TRBV13 and TRBJ2-7; tentatively, D is TRBD1 (6 bases). This CDR3 has 15 residues. The germline V and J ends were trimmed by 0 bases and 6 bases, with 15 bases remaining between them. Germline V lookup: CDR1 PRHDT, CDR2 FYEKMQ (reference sequence). The CDR3 nucleotides read TGTGCCAGCAGCTTAGGCAACACAGGGTACGGCGAGCAGTACTTC. Translating gives CASSLGNTGYGEQYF.

The chain has TRBV4-2 and TRBJ1-2, with TRBD1 matching 7 bases. V shed 4 bases, J shed 8 bases, and the junction held 13 bases outside the gene matches. Germline V gene data show CDR1 as LGHNA and CDR2 as YNFKEQ. The CDR3 is 15 amino acids. This chain's CDR3 is CASSPDDRAYRGYTF. Here the CDR3 DNA reads TGTGCCAGCAGCCCGGATGACAGGGCCTATCGAGGCTACACCTTC.

This clone was observed a few times. The CDR3 DNA reads as TGTGCCAGCAGAGCTCTGGTTTCGAACACCGGGGAGCTGTTTTTT. Protein product: CASRALVSNTGELFF. This rearrangement joins TRBV2 to TRBJ2-2; D call uncertain. This CDR3 contains 15 residues. V was pared by 6 bases and J by 0 bases, with 11 bases between. CDR1 is SNHLY, CDR2 FYNNEI, per germline. Complete variable domain (other parts from reference TRBV2 and TRBJ2-2): EPEVTQTPSHQVTQMGQEVILRCVPISNHLYFYWYRQILGQKVEFLVSFYNNEISEKSEIFDDQFSVERPDGSNFTLKIRSTKLEDSAMYFCASRALVSNTGELFFGEGSRLTVL.

The chain combines TRBV18 with TRBJ2-1, with a possible D match to TRBD1 (6 bases). The V end lost 3 bases, the J end lost 9 bases, and 12 bases lay between the germline ends. Germline V gene sequence: CDR1 KGHSH, CDR2 LQKENI. The CDR3 covers 13 residues. The CDR3 protein is CASSPPTGTEQFF. The CDR3 region has the DNA TGTGCCAGCTCACCCCCCACAGGGACTGAGCAGTTCTTC.

This sequence joins TRBV6-6 and TRBJ1-6; 7 bases line up with TRBD1. J gave up 7 bases and V 6 bases, and 9 bases lay outside the gene matches. CDR3 size: 15 residues. Germline lookup yields CDR1 MNHNY and CDR2 SVGAGI (reference sequence). CDR3 in amino acids: CASSPDRSRNSPLHF. In DNA, the CDR3 is TGTGCCAGCAGCCCGGACAGGTCTCGAAATTCACCCCTCCACTTT.

The chain combines TRBV6-1 with TRBJ2-1; D remains ambiguous. In germline, CDR1 is MNHNS, CDR2 SASEGT. Trimming took 5 bases from V and 5 from J, leaving 13 bases between them. This CDR3 spans 14 amino acids. The CDR3 DNA is TGTGCCAGCAGTATGGGCGACACACACAATGAGCAGTTCTTC. Its translation: CASSMGDTHNEQFF.

CDR3 in amino acids: CASSLRTGRDQPQHF. The CDR3 region has the DNA TGTGCCAGCAGTTTACGGACAGGAAGGGATCAGCCCCAGCATTTT. This chain connects TRBV27 to TRBJ1-5, with TRBD1 matching over 7 bases. The CDR3 has 15 residues. Germline V gene sequence: CDR1 MNHEY, CDR2 SMNVEV (reference sequence). Trimming took 2 bases from V and 5 from J; bases not matched to a gene: 6.

The chain joins TRBV1 to TRBJ2-2; the table's D gene call, TRBD2, was not cross checked with the DNA. TRBV1 is noted as a pseudogene. The CDR3 totals 17 residues. CDR3 nucleotides: TGCACCAGCAGCCATGCGTCTGTAGCGGGGGGGCCCGGGGAGCTGTTTTTT. Protein product: CTSSHASVAGGPGELFF.

This chain joins TRBV6-5 and TRBJ1-6; 12 positions agree with TRBD1. Trimming cost V 5 bases and J 9 bases; bases outside gene matches: 5. The germline V gene encodes CDR1 MNHEY and CDR2 SVGAGI. The CDR3 is 15 residues long. The CDR3 sequence: CASSQGQGARSPLHF. In DNA, the CDR3 is TGTGCCAGCAGTCAGGGACAGGGGGCGCGTTCACCCCTCCACTTT.

The V and J genes are TRBV5-8 and TRBJ1-1; D perhaps matches TRBD1 (6 bases). The germline V and J ends were trimmed by 2 bases and 2 bases, with 13 bases remaining between them. Germline V gene sequence: CDR1 SGHTS, CDR2 YDEGEE. This CDR3 has 15 residues. CDR3 DNA sequence: TGTGCCAGCAGCTTTCCACGGGACACCAACACTGAAGCTTTCTTT. This encodes CASSFPRDTNTEAFF. Full variable domain (missing parts from reference TRBV5-8 and TRBJ1-1): EAGVTQSPTHLIKTRGQQATLRCSPISGHTSVYWYQQALGLGLQFLLWYDEGEERNRGNFPPRFSGRQFPNYSSELNVNALELEDSALYLCASSFPRDTNTEAFFGQGTRLTVV.

This chain joins TRBV10-3 and TRBJ2-5; 7 bases are a match to TRBD1. CDR3 length: 13 amino acids. In germline, CDR1 is ENHRY, CDR2 SYGVKD. V shed 6 bases and J 5 bases; nucleotides not matched to a gene: 6. The CDR3 DNA follows: TGTGCCATCAGAGCAACAGGGGACGAGACCCAGTACTTC. Translation: CAIRATGDETQYF.

The chain carries TRBV21-1 and TRBJ1-5; the table's D call of TRBD1 was not tested on the DNA. TRBV21-1 is listed as a pseudogene. This CDR3 is 14 amino acids long. DNA for the CDR3: TGTGCCAGCAAAGAGGGACAGGTCAATCAGCCCCAGCATTTT. Its translation: CASKEGQVNQPQHF.

This clone was picked up a small number of times. The chain carries TRBV6-1 and TRBJ2-1, with 8 bases aligning to TRBD2. The J segment lost 4 bases and the V segment lost 7 bases, leaving 6 bases of the junction unmatched. CDR1 MNHNS and CDR2 SASEGT come from the germline V gene. This CDR3 has 14 residues. As DNA, the CDR3 is TGTGCCAGCATTCGGGGGGGCTTGTACAATGAGCAGTTCTTC. Translated: CASIRGGLYNEQFF.

V gene TRBV7-9 combines with J gene TRBJ2-5, with TRBD2 matching 7 bases. With V trimmed by 5 bases and J by 3 bases, 9 bases remained unmatched. Per the germline V gene, CDR1 is SEHNR and CDR2 is FQNEAQ (reference sequence). CDR3 length equals 15 residues. The DNA for the CDR3 is TGTGCCAGCAGCCCAGCCGGGGGGAAGGAAGAGACCCAGTACTTC. Its translation is CASSPAGGKEETQYF.

V usage is TRBV15 and J usage is TRBJ1-2, with 7 bases aligning to TRBD1. V lost 1 base to trimming and J lost 5 bases; unmatched junction nucleotides: 7. This CDR3 spans 15 amino acids. CDR1 is LNHNV and CDR2 is YYDKDF in the germline V gene (reference sequence). The CDR3 nucleotides are TGTGCCACCAGCAGAGGGCAGGGACAGCAGTATGGCTACACCTTC. Protein: CATSRGQGQQYGYTF.

The chain combines TRBV7-9 with TRBJ1-4; D not resolved. The CDR3 is 14 residues long. Germline loops: CDR1 SEHNR, CDR2 FQNEAQ (reference sequence). The germline V and J ends were trimmed by 5 bases and 8 bases, with 15 bases remaining between them. The CDR3 coding sequence is TGTGCCAGCAGCCCCCGGGCCCCGGGAGAAAAACTGTTTTTT. Protein sequence: CASSPRAPGEKLFF.

V gene TRBV14 combines with J gene TRBJ1-2; weak D call: TRBD1 (5 bases). V was trimmed by 5 bases and J by 1 base, leaving 11 bases between them. Germline values: CDR1 SGHDN, CDR2 FVKESK. There are 14 residues in the CDR3. The CDR3 coding sequence is TGTGCCAGCAGCAACAGGAACTTTAACTATGGCTACACCTTC. This gives the protein CASSNRNFNYGYTF.

The CDR3 loop is CASSYYWTGIEGYTF. In nucleotides, the CDR3 is TGTGCCAGCAGTTACTACTGGACAGGGATAGAGGGCTACACCTTC. V gene TRBV6-6 combines with J gene TRBJ1-2; 8 bases are a match to TRBD1. The CDR3 spans 15 residues. The V gene end was trimmed by 1 base and the J gene end by 8 bases; junction bases not matched to a gene: 9. Germline V gene lookup returns CDR1 MNHNY and CDR2 SVGAGI (reference sequence).

This clone was counted a few times. V gene TRBV6-5 combines with J gene TRBJ1-4; D is uncertain. CDR3 length: 12 amino acids. The germline V gene encodes CDR1 MNHEY and CDR2 SVGAGI. The CDR3 nucleotides are TGTGCAAGTGGGGAGGCGGATGAAAAACTGTTTTTT. Translation gives CASGEADEKLFF.

The CDR3 is CASSASGSGTEAFF. CDR3 sequence (DNA): TGTGCCAGCAGCGCCTCCGGGAGTGGAACTGAAGCTTTCTTT. The rearrangement links TRBV7-3 to TRBJ1-1; no definite D call. The CDR3 has 14 amino acids. Germline values: CDR1 SGHTA, CDR2 FQGTGA. V lost 5 bases and J lost 5, with 15 bases in between.

This clone was counted a few times. The V gene is TRBV5-4, the J gene TRBJ2-5; D remains ambiguous. The ends were cut back, 1 base at V and 2 bases at J, with 9 bases in the middle. The CDR3 covers 14 residues. The germline V gene encodes CDR1 SGHNT and CDR2 YYREEE (reference sequence). The CDR3 sequence: CASSLSPVQETQYF. The CDR3 DNA reads TGTGCCAGCAGCTTGTCTCCGGTACAAGAGACCCAGTACTTC.

This chain joins TRBV19 and TRBJ2-3; unclear D gene. Deletions cut 6 bases from V and 1 base from J, with 20 bases between. The CDR3 extends over 17 amino acids. CDR1 and CDR2 from the germline V gene are LNHDA and SQIVND (reference sequence). The CDR3 region has the DNA TGTGCCAGTAGCCAATTCGGTGGAACAGCCCGCACAGATACGCAGTATTTT. This codes for CASSQFGGTARTDTQYF.

The chain recombines TRBV30 with TRBJ2-1; 8 nucleotides match TRBD2. CDR1 is GTSNPN and CDR2 is SVGIG in the germline V gene (reference sequence). The V segment lost 7 bases and the J segment 7 bases; nucleotides outside the gene matches: 9. The CDR3 runs 13 residues. The CDR3 nucleotides are TGTGCCTTGTCCGGGACTAGTGGTAATGAGCAGTTCTTC. Its translation: CALSGTSGNEQFF. The full variable domain, rest sourced from reference TRBV30 and TRBJ2-1, is SQTIHQWPATLVQPVGSPLSLECTVEGTSNPNLYWYRQAAGRGLQLLFYSVGIGQISSEVPQNLSASRPQDRQFILSSKKLLLSDSGFYLCALSGTSGNEQFFGPGTRLTVL.

The chain joins TRBV9 to TRBJ1-2, with D possibly being TRBD1 (6 bases). Trimming left V 3 bases short and J 5 bases short, with 20 bases between. The CDR3 loop spans 16 amino acids. The germline gives CDR1 SGDLS, CDR2 YYNGEE. The CDR3 loop is CASSAHPTDRGYGYTF. In DNA, the CDR3 is TGTGCCAGCAGCGCCCACCCGACAGATAGGGGGTATGGCTACACCTTC.

This clone has a handful of counts. This CDR3 reads CASSESGGFTDTQYF. CDR3 in DNA: TGTGCCAGCAGTGAAAGCGGGGGTTTCACAGATACGCAGTATTTT. The chain combines TRBV6-4 with TRBJ2-3; 8 bases agree with TRBD2. Looked up from germline, CDR1 is MRHNA and CDR2 is SNTAGT. The CDR3 consists of 15 residues. Trimming removed 3 bases from V and 2 bases from J; junction bases left unmatched: 4.

The chain joins TRBV28 to TRBJ2-7, with 8 positions matching TRBD1. After removal of 3 bases from V and 5 bases from J, the junction contained 6 bases not matched to a gene. CDR1 is MDHEN and CDR2 is SYDVKM in the germline V gene. The CDR3 length is 14 residues. CDR3 in DNA: TGTGCCAGCAGTTTCCGGACAGGGTTGGACGAGCAGTACTTC. Translation: CASSFRTGLDEQYF.

The CDR3 reads CASREGDYGYTF. DNA for the CDR3: TGTGCCAGCAGGGAGGGAGACTATGGCTACACCTTC. The chain combines TRBV6-5 with TRBJ1-2, with D hard to call. Germline assignment: CDR1 MNHEY and CDR2 SVGAGI. The CDR3 contains 12 residues. With 6 bases removed from V and 3 bases from J, the gap between germline ends came to 8 bases.

The chain couples TRBV7-9 to TRBJ2-3; 7 bases line up with TRBD1. The germline gives CDR1 SEHNR, CDR2 FQNEAQ (reference sequence). This CDR3 has 16 residues. The V and J ends lost 5 bases and 0 bases, in that order; junction bases with no gene match: 8. The CDR3 DNA follows: TGTGCCAGCAGCCTTGGACAGGTCGCTAGCACAGATACGCAGTATTTT. Translation gives CASSLGQVASTDTQYF.